The 4 T cell receptor beta chains in this list originate from one sample, sequenced in a study of cytomegalovirus exposure and HLA in healthy donors. Use of 60 Vbeta and 13 Jbeta primers characterized the PCR. Assay used: immunoSEQ multiplex PCR; TCRdb lists only in-frame clones, some missing. This sample has 160,000 or so clones, with roughly two thirds found just once. The specimen was PBMCs. The receptors here all came from a woman in her 30s in good health and CMV-seronegative.

This chain uses TRBV4-3 with TRBJ2-3, with D perhaps matching TRBD2 (6 bases). The CDR3 runs 15 residues. V was pared by 0 bases and J by 2 bases, with 9 bases between. CDR1 LGHNA and CDR2 YSLEER come from the germline V gene. DNA of the CDR3: TGCGCCAGCAGCCAAGAGGGACTGATCACAGATACGCAGTATTTT. Amino acid sequence: CASSQEGLITDTQYF.

The rearrangement joins TRBV28 to TRBJ2-2; D call uncertain. V was pared by 5 bases and J by 6 bases, with 10 bases between. Germline values: CDR1 MDHEN, CDR2 SYDVKM. The CDR3 is 13 amino acids. The CDR3 DNA reads as TGTGCCAGCAGTCATAGTATTGCCGGGGAGCTGTTTTTT. Translated: CASSHSIAGELFF.

The chain is built from TRBV4-1 and TRBJ2-7, with D uncertain. CDR3 size: 15 residues. V lost 3 bases and J 0 bases, leaving 12 bases between the germline ends. Germline CDR1 is MGHRA and CDR2 is YSYEKL. CDR3: CASSHPGRNSYEQYF. The CDR3 bases are TGCGCCAGCAGCCACCCAGGCAGAAACTCCTACGAGCAGTACTTC.

There are a few counts of this clone. V is TRBV5-6 and J is TRBJ2-3; 10 bases are shared with TRBD2. Per the germline V gene, CDR1 is SGHDT and CDR2 is YYEEEE. The ends lost 7 bases at V and 0 bases at J; junction bases unmatched: 11. The CDR3 runs to 17 residues. This chain's CDR3 is CASETSGEVESTDTQYF. Here the CDR3 DNA reads TGTGCCAGCGAAACTAGCGGGGAAGTTGAGAGCACAGATACGCAGTATTTT.